This TCR beta chain was captured in a study of T cells after yellow fever vaccination. This CDR3 contains 16 residues. The germline V gene encodes CDR1 MNHEY and CDR2 SVGAGI. Trimming stripped 2 bases from V and 4 bases from J, with 14 bases between. This clonotype has at least ten counts. A 5'RACE template-switching step, the method used to make TCR cDNA, added a universal primer site and UMIs. One entry per CDR3 protein results from TCRdb running MiXCR on the 5' RACE reads. The data show tens of thousands of distinct CDR3 sequences, approximately 7.5% seen once. This chain connects TRBV6-5 to TRBJ2-2, with D tentatively TRBD2 (5 bases). The source material was CD8+ T cells sorted from PBMCs, sampled on the day of the yellow fever booster vaccination. The TCR sequence derives from a man in his thirties or forties who received the YFV17D yellow fever vaccine. CDR3 loop: CASSYEVGAGTGELFF. The CDR3, as DNA: TGTGCCAGCAGTTACGAGGTGGGAGCCGGCACCGGGGAGCTGTTTTTT.